This T cell receptor (beta chain) was recorded in a study of identical twins. Whole-study results and caveats: Partly confounded zero-insertion analyses could result from invariant MAIT and iNKT cells.

TCRdb recomputed calls from the 5' RACE reads with MiXCR, one row per CDR3 protein. The data contain approximately 250,000 distinct CDR3 sequences, around 6.5% of them seen just once; the ten biggest clones take up approximately 14%. With 5 bases removed from V and 0 bases from J, the gap between germline ends came to 16 bases. The length of the CDR3 is 16 residues. CDR1 and CDR2 (germline): SGDLS, YYNGEE. This clonotype was counted a few times. What it binds is not known. This sample was shared with a second study, whose subject was T cells expressing NK-cell markers. This second study notes: One of the eight sequenced donors was seronegative, whereas the other seven were HCMV-seropositive.

This receptor was identified in a woman between 18 and 29 years old in good health. The V and J genes are TRBV9 and TRBJ2-3; no clear D. Sequenced input: CD8+ T cells sorted from blood. The CDR3 loop is CASRPLGGSSTDTQYF. CDR3 nucleotides: TGTGCCAGCAGGCCATTAGGCGGATCTAGCACAGATACGCAGTATTTT. The whole variable domain, remainder taken from reference TRBV9 and TRBJ2-3, is DSGVTQTPKHLITATGQRVTLRCSPRSGDLSVYWYQQSLDQGLQFLIQYYNGEERAKGNILERFSAQQFPDLHSELNLSSLELGDSALYFCASRPLGGSSTDTQYFGPGTRLTVL.